This T cell receptor (beta chain) was captured by sequencing in a study of blood T cell repertoires in COVID-19. In the study overall: The cDNA or gDNA used as material had been derived from T cells, B-cell-depleted T cells, or PBMCs.

V was cut by 4 bases and J by 0 bases, with 14 bases left in between. Germline loops: CDR1 SGHKS, CDR2 YYEKEE (reference sequence). CDR3 size: 15 residues. Assay used: immunoSEQ multiplex PCR; TCRdb lists only in-frame clones, some missing. The sample has a few hundred thousand clones; approximately 90% are singletons. The study drew participants aged about 18 to 90 years from fewer than 30 US areas. The study counted Cohort 3 donors as recovered given two negative PCRs, clearance, or symptom resolution. Material: PBMCs or T cells enriched from blood (not recorded which). This sequence was found in a woman between 45 and 65 years old who had recovered from COVID-19. The V gene is TRBV5-5, the J gene TRBJ2-7; D is perhaps TRBD1 (6 bases). This CDR3 is CASSRSTGSSYEQYF. In nucleotides, the CDR3 is TGTGCCAGCAGCCGTTCCACAGGGAGCTCCTACGAGCAGTACTTC.